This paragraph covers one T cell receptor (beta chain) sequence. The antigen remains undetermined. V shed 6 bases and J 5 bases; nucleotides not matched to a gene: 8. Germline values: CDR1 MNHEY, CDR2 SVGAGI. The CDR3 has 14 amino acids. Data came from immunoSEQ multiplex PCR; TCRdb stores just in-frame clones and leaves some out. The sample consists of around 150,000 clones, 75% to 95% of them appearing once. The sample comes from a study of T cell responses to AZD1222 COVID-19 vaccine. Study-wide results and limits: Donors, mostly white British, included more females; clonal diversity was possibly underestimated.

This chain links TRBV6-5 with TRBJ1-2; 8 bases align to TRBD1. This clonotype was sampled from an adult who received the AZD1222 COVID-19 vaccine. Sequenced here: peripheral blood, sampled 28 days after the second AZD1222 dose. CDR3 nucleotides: TGTGCCAGCAGCCGGACAGGGCCCCTTTATGGCTACACCTTC. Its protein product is CASSRTGPLYGYTF.